Below, 11 T cell receptor beta chains from the same sample are listed, as sequenced in a study of T cell changes during pregnancy in multiple sclerosis. The table came from immunoSEQ multiplex PCR; TCRdb's copy has only in-frame clones and leaves some out. The sample holds 35,000 or so clones, approximately 89% seen once. Material: CD4+ T cells from peripheral blood mononuclear cells, obtained after pregnancy. The receptor set was obtained from a female donor in good health, enrolled as a control in a pregnancy study.

V gene TRBV5-1 combines with J gene TRBJ2-3, with 9 bases aligning to TRBD2. Germline CDR1 reads SGHRS; CDR2 reads YFSETQ. Germline trimming cut 4 bases from V and 2 bases from J; bases unmatched to any gene: 8. CDR3 length equals 16 residues. The CDR3: CASSPGSGGYTDTQYF. The CDR3, as DNA: TGCGCCAGCAGCCCCGGGAGCGGGGGGTACACAGATACGCAGTATTTT.

The chain recombines TRBV4-2 with TRBJ2-1; no firm D call. The CDR3 covers 14 residues. Germline CDR1 is LGHNA and CDR2 is YNFKEQ. V lost 1 base and J lost 6, with 10 bases in between. CDR3 bases: TGTGCCAGCAGCCAAGTCGGAGAATCCAATGAGCAGTTCTTC. Translated, it gives CASSQVGESNEQFF.

J is TRBJ1-2 and V is TRBV29-1, with 7 bases fitting TRBD1. Germline CDR1 and CDR2: SQVTM and ANQGSEA. V lost 7 bases, J lost 4 bases, and 12 bases stayed unmatched. There are 14 residues in the CDR3. The CDR3 protein is CSAETGQTFYGYTF. The CDR3 nucleotides are TGCAGCGCCGAAACGGGACAGACTTTCTATGGCTACACCTTC.

The chain joins TRBV25-1 to TRBJ1-1, with a weak D call TRBD1 (6 bases). The germline CDR1 and CDR2 sequences are MGHDK and SYGVNS. The ends were cut back, 0 bases at V and 8 bases at J, with 10 bases in the middle. CDR3 length: 13 amino acids. In DNA, the CDR3 is TGTGCCAGCAGTGAATATATTCAGGGGGAAGCTTTCTTT. This codes for CASSEYIQGEAFF.

The V call is TRBV5-1, the J call TRBJ1-3, with a tentative D call TRBD1 (6 bases). Germline V gene lookup returns CDR1 SGHRS and CDR2 YFSETQ. The V end was cut by 0 bases, the J end by 1 base, with 8 bases between. The CDR3 contains 15 residues. The CDR3 bases are TGCGCCAGCAGCTTGGAGGGGGTTTCTGGAAACACCATATATTTT. It codes for CASSLEGVSGNTIYF.

The chain is built from TRBV5-1 and TRBJ2-7, with D perhaps TRBD2 (5 bases). V gave up 4 bases and J gave up 6 bases, with 11 bases separating them. Germline-derived CDR1 and CDR2 are SGHRS and YFSETQ. The CDR3 contains 12 residues. CDR3 in amino acids: CASSPTGIEQYF. Here the CDR3 DNA reads TGCGCCAGCAGCCCCACGGGGATCGAGCAGTACTTC.

CDR3 DNA sequence: TGTGCCAGCAGCTTGGGCAGGGCATACCCCACAGATACGCAGTATTTT. It yields the protein CASSLGRAYPTDTQYF. The V and J genes are TRBV5-8 and TRBJ2-3, with a possible D match to TRBD1 (5 bases). Trimming shortened V by 0 bases and J by 2 bases, and 13 bases separated the two germline ends. The CDR3 loop spans 16 amino acids. Germline V gene sequence: CDR1 SGHTS, CDR2 YDEGEE.

This rearrangement joins TRBV9 to TRBJ2-5, with 8 nucleotides matching TRBD2. The trim removed 3 bases at V and 5 bases at J, leaving 6 bases unmatched. This CDR3 is built from 14 residues. Looked up from germline, CDR1 is SGDLS and CDR2 is YYNGEE. The DNA for the CDR3 is TGTGCCAGCAGCGCCCGGACGGGGGGGGAGACCCAGTACTTC. Amino acid sequence: CASSARTGGETQYF.

The chain is built from TRBV5-4 and TRBJ2-1; 9 nucleotides line up with TRBD1. Trimming removed 5 bases from V and 10 bases from J; junction bases left unmatched: 10. The CDR3 covers 14 residues. Germline loops: CDR1 SGHNT, CDR2 YYREEE (reference sequence). CDR3 loop: CASRPGQGSQEQFF. The CDR3 DNA sequence: TGTGCCAGCAGACCGGGACAGGGTTCACAGGAGCAGTTCTTC. Supplemented by reference TRBV5-4 and TRBJ2-1, the full variable domain reads ETGVTQSPTHLIKTRGQQVTLRCSSQSGHNTVSWYQQALGQGPQFIFQYYREEENGRGNFPPRFSGLQFPNYSSELNVNALELDDSALYLCASRPGQGSQEQFFGPGTRLTVL.

J is TRBJ2-5 and V is TRBV6-5; TRBD1 is a possible D gene (6 bases). The CDR3 length is 14 residues. Trimming left V 0 bases short and J 7 bases short, with 12 bases between. The V gene's germline CDR1 is MNHEY and CDR2 SVGAGI. The CDR3 nucleotides read TGTGCCAGCAGTTACTCGAGGGGGATGGGGACCCAGTACTTC. Translation: CASSYSRGMGTQYF.

The chain uses TRBV18 and TRBJ2-7, with 8 bases that match TRBD2. V dropped 6 bases and J dropped 3; count of bases not matched to a gene: 10. Per germline, CDR1 KGHSH and CDR2 LQKENI. This CDR3 region has 15 residues. This CDR3 is CASSPLPSGFYEQYF. Written as DNA, the CDR3 is TGTGCCAGCTCCCCCCTGCCTAGCGGGTTCTACGAGCAGTACTTC.